This T cell receptor beta chain was identified during a study of blood T cell repertoires in COVID-19. Study-wide context: Samples representing acute and convalescent COVID-19 were sourced from the United States, Italy and Spain. PBMCs, B-cell-depleted T cells, or T cells were the source of the cDNA or gDNA that made up the material.

Germline CDR1 reads KGHSH; CDR2 reads LQKENI. With 6 bases clipped from V and 6 bases from J, the junction kept 14 bases outside the gene matches. CDR3 length equals 16 residues. How the authors handled the data: Estimates of nucleated cell counts were drawn from the amplification of reference gene primers. The table came from immunoSEQ multiplex PCR; TCRdb's copy has only in-frame clones and leaves some out. V, J and clone size are those of that table, while D and trimming were read from the DNA. The repertoire holds approximately 110,000 clones, with 70% to 90% as singletons. This clone appeared a few times.

Source material: peripheral blood. The receptor's source is a man in his forties with acute or convalescent COVID-19. V usage is TRBV18 and J usage is TRBJ2-7; 10 bases map to TRBD2. DNA of the CDR3: TGTGCCAGCTCGACCTCCCCGGCTAGCGGGGGTAGCGAGCAGTACTTC. Its translation is CASSTSPASGGSEQYF.